This T cell receptor (beta chain) was obtained from a study of T cell repertoires in cytomegalovirus infection. Study as a whole: Epitope selection comprised recently identified HLA-C-restricted CMV epitopes and well-studied HLA-B-restricted CMV epitopes. Public TCR beta signatures indicated both CMV infection and matching HLA type.

MiXCR was run by TCRdb on the reads, yielding one entry per CDR3 protein. The data show fewer than 650,000 distinct CDR3 sequences, 40% seen once. The CDR3 loop spans 14 amino acids. Germline values: CDR1 SGHAT, CDR2 FQNNGV. Trimming took off 8 bases at V and 3 bases at J, with 16 bases between the two ends. To note about this clonotype: The antigen is unknown.

The rearrangement links TRBV11-2 to TRBJ1-2; no definite D call. This clonotype was obtained from a human donor in good health (CMV status not recorded). Some clones in this sample may be carry-over from other donors' samples. The source material was cultured PBMCs, sampled from culture after CMV antigen stimulation. In DNA, the CDR3 is TGTGCCAGCGACGATGTAGATGGGTACTATGGCTACACCTTC. Encoded protein: CASDDVDGYYGYTF.